The 21 T cell receptor beta chains given below trace back to one sample, sequenced in a study of T cells after yellow fever vaccination. TCRdb analysed the 5' RACE reads with MiXCR anew, one entry per CDR3 protein. The sample includes 550,000 or so distinct CDR3 sequences, 15% to 20% seen only once; the top ten take roughly an eighth. The sample here was PBMCs, taken 15 days after the yellow fever booster vaccination. These receptors were collected from a man aged 25 to 40 who received the YFV17D yellow fever vaccine.

Ten or more counts support this clonotype. The rearrangement links TRBV4-2 to TRBJ1-2; tentatively, D is TRBD1 (5 bases). The V and J ends lost 0 bases and 4 bases respectively, with 12 bases between them. In germline, CDR1 is LGHNA, CDR2 YNFKEQ. CDR3 length: 15 amino acids. CDR3 in amino acids: CASSQEYAGSYGYTF. CDR3 sequence (DNA): TGTGCCAGCAGCCAAGAGTATGCAGGGAGCTATGGCTACACCTTC.

This clonotype was recorded a few times. The rearrangement uses TRBV4-3 and TRBJ2-1; 8 positions match TRBD2. The germline CDR1 and CDR2 sequences are LGHNA and YSLEER. Trimming cost V 0 bases and J 12 bases; bases outside gene matches: 4. The CDR3 is 13 residues long. The CDR3 is CASSQDGGLAQFF. The CDR3 nucleotides are TGCGCCAGCAGCCAAGACGGAGGACTAGCGCAGTTCTTC.

This clonotype has more than one count but fewer than ten. The V gene is TRBV7-9, the J gene TRBJ2-4; possibly TRBD1 or TRBD2 for D (6 bases each). The length of the CDR3 is 17 residues. From germline, CDR1 is SEHNR and CDR2 FQNEAQ (reference sequence). Trimming took off 1 base at V and 2 bases at J, with 15 bases between the two ends. CDR3 bases: TGTGCCAGCAGCTTAGTTGGGGGGCAAGGAACCAAAAACATTCAGTACTTC. Amino acids: CASSLVGGQGTKNIQYF.

This chain uses TRBV20-1 with TRBJ2-5; 7 nucleotides match TRBD1. The CDR3 loop spans 13 amino acids. Germline V gene data show CDR1 as DFQATT and CDR2 as SNEGSKA (reference sequence). In DNA, the CDR3 is TGCAGCCTACGGGACAGCATAGGGGAGACCCAGTACTTC. It specifies CSLRDSIGETQYF.

The genes are TRBV7-8 and TRBJ1-5; TRBD1 matches 11 bases. V dropped 2 bases and J dropped 6; count of bases not matched to a gene: 6. The CDR3 length is 16 residues. Germline CDR1 reads SGHVS; CDR2 reads FQNEAQ. The CDR3 region has the DNA TGTGCCAGCAGCTTAAGCCGGGACAGGGGGTTTCAGCCCCAGCATTTT. This translates into CASSLSRDRGFQPQHF. Supplemented by reference TRBV7-8 and TRBJ1-5, the full variable domain reads GAGVSQSPRYKVAKRGQDVALRCDPISGHVSLFWYQQALGQGPEFLTYFQNEAQLDKSGLPSDRFFAERPEGSVSTLKIQRTQQEDSAVYLCASSLSRDRGFQPQHFGDGTRLSIL.

Only a few counts were recorded for this clonotype. The chain combines TRBV20-1 with TRBJ1-5; D unclear. In germline, CDR1 is DFQATT, CDR2 SNEGSKA (reference sequence). This CDR3 has 12 residues. The ends were cut back, 3 bases at V and 1 base at J, with 4 bases in the middle. Written as DNA, the CDR3 is TGCAGTGCTAGTCCCAGCAATCAGCCCCAGCATTTT. It yields the protein CSASPSNQPQHF.

Comment on this clonotype: The junction does not match germline at one end; this may be a read error. J is TRBJ2-7 and V is TRBV4-1, with 11 bases aligning to TRBD1. The CDR3 extends over 16 amino acids. Germline V gives CDR1 MGHRA, CDR2 YSYEKL. DNA of the CDR3: TGTGCCAGCAGCCAAGGTGGGACAGGGGGGACCTACGAGCAGTACTTC. Translated, it gives CASSQGGTGGTYEQYF.

CDR3 residues: CSARKQGNQPQHF. The CDR3 bases are TGCAGTGCTAGAAAACAGGGGAATCAGCCCCAGCATTTT. The chain uses TRBV20-1 and TRBJ1-5; 7 bases match TRBD1. Unmatched junction bases numbered 2, after V lost 2 bases and J lost 4 bases. CDR3 length: 13 amino acids. CDR1 DFQATT and CDR2 SNEGSKA come from the germline V gene (reference sequence).

This clonotype was picked up a small number of times. This chain connects TRBV7-9 to TRBJ2-2; tentative D call: TRBD2 (5 bases). This CDR3 contains 15 residues. The germline V and J ends were trimmed by 2 bases and 4 bases, with 11 bases remaining between them. CDR1 and CDR2 (germline): SEHNR, FQNEAQ (reference sequence). CDR3: CASSLRGGLTGELFF. The CDR3 DNA reads as TGTGCCAGCAGCTTACGTGGCGGACTCACCGGGGAGCTGTTTTTT.

V is TRBV20-1 and J is TRBJ2-1; 13 positions agree with TRBD2. The CDR3 sequence is 14 residues long. The junction had 9 bases not matched to a gene; V was cut back by 6 bases and J by 10 bases. CDR1 DFQATT and CDR2 SNEGSKA come from the germline V gene (reference sequence). CDR3 in DNA: TGCAGTGCCACGACTAGCGGGAGGTCTTGGGAGCAGTTCTTC. This encodes CSATTSGRSWEQFF.

The chain has TRBV3-1 and TRBJ2-7; a weak D match, TRBD2 (5 bases). The CDR3 loop spans 13 amino acids. The germline V gene encodes CDR1 LGHDT and CDR2 YNNKEL (reference sequence). V was shortened by 2 bases and J by 6 bases, with 11 bases between the two germline ends. This CDR3 is CASSQYQGSEQYF. CDR3 DNA sequence: TGTGCCAGCAGCCAATACCAAGGGAGCGAGCAGTACTTC.

This chain links TRBV7-8 with TRBJ1-3, with TRBD1 as a possible D gene (5 bases). Trimming left V 11 bases short and J 7 bases short, with 18 bases between. Germline V gene data show CDR1 as SGHVS and CDR2 as FQNEAQ. CDR3 length: 13 residues. CDR3 DNA sequence: TGTGCCGTCGAGGGACCGATTGTGAACACCATATATTTT. It translates to CAVEGPIVNTIYF.

The chain links TRBV7-2 to TRBJ2-7; D is unclear. V lost 1 base to trimming and J lost 3 bases, with 13 bases between them. CDR1 is SGHTA and CDR2 is FQGNSA in the germline V gene. This CDR3 is built from 15 residues. This CDR3 is CASSLEPRSNYEQYF. Written as DNA, the CDR3 is TGTGCCAGCAGCTTAGAACCGAGGAGTAACTACGAGCAGTACTTC.

This clonotype was detected a few times. V and J are TRBV5-1 and TRBJ2-6; D gene uncertain. Trimming took 4 bases from V and 0 from J, leaving 14 bases between them. Germline lookup yields CDR1 SGHRS and CDR2 YFSETQ. The CDR3 runs to 17 residues. Here the CDR3 reads CASSPNTARSGANVLTF. The CDR3 bases are TGCGCCAGCAGCCCCAATACCGCTCGCTCTGGGGCCAACGTCCTGACTTTC.

Here the CDR3 reads CSVVYRADTEAFF. The CDR3 DNA follows: TGCAGCGTCGTATACAGGGCCGACACTGAAGCTTTCTTT. This chain joins TRBV29-1 and TRBJ1-1; TRBD1 might be the D (6 bases). CDR3 length: 13 residues. Germline CDR1 SQVTM, CDR2 ANQGSEA. Trimming pared 6 bases from V and 3 bases from J, leaving 14 bases between. The variable domain in full, completed from reference TRBV29-1 and TRBJ1-1, reads SAVISQKPSRDICQRGTSLTIQCQVDSQVTMMFWYRQQPGQSLTLIATANQGSEATYESGFVIDKFPISRPNLTFSTLTVSNMSPEDSSIYLCSVVYRADTEAFFGQGTRLTVV.

The rearrangement links TRBV5-1 to TRBJ2-7; TRBD1 matches at 7 bases. Germline V gene data show CDR1 as SGHRS and CDR2 as YFSETQ. J lost 1 base, V lost 4 bases, and 5 bases had no gene match. The CDR3 extends over 14 amino acids. The CDR3 reads CASSQGDGSYEQYF. In nucleotides, the CDR3 is TGCGCCAGCAGCCAGGGGGACGGATCCTACGAGCAGTACTTC.

The V and J genes are TRBV5-1 and TRBJ2-5; D remains unclear. V dropped 3 bases and J dropped 1 base, with 13 bases sitting between them. Germline V gives CDR1 SGHRS, CDR2 YFSETQ. The CDR3 contains 15 residues. The CDR3 sequence is CASSSSRAFQETQYF. CDR3 DNA sequence: TGCGCCAGCAGCTCCTCACGGGCCTTCCAAGAGACCCAGTACTTC.

The chain uses TRBV5-1 and TRBJ2-7; no reliable D call. From germline, CDR1 is SGHRS and CDR2 YFSETQ. The CDR3 has 11 residues. V lost 3 bases and J 4 bases, leaving 5 bases between the germline ends. The CDR3 protein is CASSYQYEQYF. In DNA, the CDR3 is TGCGCCAGCAGCTATCAGTACGAGCAGTACTTC. Filled out from reference TRBV5-1 and TRBJ2-7, the complete variable domain reads KAGVTQTPRYLIKTRGQQVTLSCSPISGHRSVSWYQQTPGQGLQFLFEYFSETQRNKGNFPGRFSGRQFSNSRSEMNVSTLELGDSALYLCASSYQYEQYFGPGTRLTVT.

This clonotype has more than one count but fewer than ten. The V gene is TRBV11-2, the J gene TRBJ2-7; 8 nucleotides line up with TRBD2. The CDR3 spans 15 residues. The germline V gene encodes CDR1 SGHAT and CDR2 FQNNGV. Trimming removed 1 base from V and 5 bases from J; junction bases left unmatched: 7. The CDR3 nucleotides are TGTGCCAGCAGCTTAGGAGCGGGAGTAACGGACGAGCAGTACTTC. Translated, it gives CASSLGAGVTDEQYF.

This clonotype has just a few counts. The chain carries TRBV12-3 or TRBV12-4 and TRBJ2-7; TRBD2 agrees at 12 bases. Trimming cost V 4 bases and J 3 bases; bases outside gene matches: 7. CDR3 length: 16 residues. In nucleotides, the CDR3 is TGTGCCAGCAGTTCCGCCCCGACTAGCGGGGGCTACGAGCAGTACTTC. This gives the protein CASSSAPTSGGYEQYF.

This clonotype was counted a few times. This chain links TRBV7-9 with TRBJ1-2, with 10 bases lining up with TRBD1. The CDR3 consists of 15 residues. The V gene end was trimmed by 1 base and the J gene end by 2 bases; junction bases not matched to a gene: 1. The germline CDR1 and CDR2 sequences are SEHNR and FQNEAQ (reference sequence). CDR3 residues: CASSLVGQGNYGYTF. The CDR3 nucleotides read TGTGCCAGCAGCTTAGTGGGACAGGGGAACTATGGCTACACCTTC.